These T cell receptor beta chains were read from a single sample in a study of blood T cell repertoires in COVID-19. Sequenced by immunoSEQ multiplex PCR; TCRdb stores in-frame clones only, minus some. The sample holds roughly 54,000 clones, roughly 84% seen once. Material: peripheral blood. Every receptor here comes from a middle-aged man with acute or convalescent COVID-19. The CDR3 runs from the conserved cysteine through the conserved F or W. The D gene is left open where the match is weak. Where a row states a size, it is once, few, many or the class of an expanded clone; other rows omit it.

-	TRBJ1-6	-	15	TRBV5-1	TGCGCCAGCAGGACACAGATTAATAATAATTCACCCCTCCACTTT	CASRTQINNNSPLHF
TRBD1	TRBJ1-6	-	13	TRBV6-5	TGTGCCAGCGGGGACAGGGGTAACTCACCCCTCCACTTT	CASGDRGNSPLHF
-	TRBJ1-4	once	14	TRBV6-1	TGTGCCAGCAGTGAAAGCGGCAGGACGGGAAAACTGTTTTTT	CASSESGRTGKLFF
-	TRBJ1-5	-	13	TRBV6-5	TGTGCCAGCACTGCCCCTCGGGATCAGCCCCAGCATTTT	CASTAPRDQPQHF
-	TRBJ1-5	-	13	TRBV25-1	TGTGCCAAACGGCAGGGGACGTTTCAGCCCCAGCATTTT	CAKRQGTFQPQHF
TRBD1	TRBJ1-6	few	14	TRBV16	TGTGCCAGCAGCCCCCGGACAGGGTATTCACCCCTCCACTTT	CASSPRTGYSPLHF
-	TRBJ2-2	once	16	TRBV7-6	TGTGCCAGCAGCGATAACCTCAGGGTGAACACCGGGGAGCTGTTTTTT	CASSDNLRVNTGELFF
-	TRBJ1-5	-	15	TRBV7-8	TGTGCCAGCAGCTTAGCCTTTGGCAGCAATCAGCCCCAGCATTTT	CASSLAFGSNQPQHF
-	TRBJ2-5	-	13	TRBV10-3	TGTGCCATCAGTGACCGGGGGCAAGAGACCCAGTACTTC	CAISDRGQETQYF
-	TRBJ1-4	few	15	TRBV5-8	TGTGCCAGCAGCTTGCGGGGGGCGACTAATGAAAAACTGTTTTTT	CASSLRGATNEKLFF
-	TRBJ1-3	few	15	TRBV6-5	TGTGCCAGCAGCCGACAGGCCTTCTCTGGAAACACCATATATTTT	CASSRQAFSGNTIYF
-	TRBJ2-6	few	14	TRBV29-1	TGCAGCGTCTTACAGGGCTCTGGGGCCAACGTCCTGACTTTC	CSVLQGSGANVLTF
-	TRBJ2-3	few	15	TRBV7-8	TGTGCCAGCAGCCCAAGGGGGTCTAGCACAGATACGCAGTATTTT	CASSPRGSSTDTQYF
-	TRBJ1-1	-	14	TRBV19	TGTGCCAGTAGTATGAGGGACACGAACACTGAAGCTTTCTTT	CASSMRDTNTEAFF
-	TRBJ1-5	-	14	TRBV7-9	TGTGCCAGCAGCCGAAGGGGGGGAAATCAGCCCCAGCATTTT	CASSRRGGNQPQHF
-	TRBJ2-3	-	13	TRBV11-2	TGTGCCAGCAGCCCCGTCGGTGCTAATACGCAGTATTTT	CASSPVGANTQYF
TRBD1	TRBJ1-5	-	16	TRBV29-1	TGCAGCGTTGAAGTGAGAGGGGGCGTGAGCAATCAGCCCCAGCATTTT	CSVEVRGGVSNQPQHF
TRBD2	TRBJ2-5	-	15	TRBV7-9	TGTGCCAGCAGCTTACCTAGCGGGGGGGCCGAGACCCAGTACTTC	CASSLPSGGAETQYF
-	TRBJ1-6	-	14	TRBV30	TGTGCCTGGAGTGTAGATGGGCGTACCTTGCCCCTCCACTTT	CAWSVDGRTLPLHF
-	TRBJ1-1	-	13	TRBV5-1	TGCGCCAGCAGCTTCGAGGCGGACACTGAAGCTTTCTTT	CASSFEADTEAFF
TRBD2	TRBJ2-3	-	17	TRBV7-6	TGTGCCAGCAGCTTAGGTCTAGCGGGGACAATCACAGATACGCAGTATTTT	CASSLGLAGTITDTQYF
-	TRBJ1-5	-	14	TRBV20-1	TGCAGTGCTAGTAACTGGGGGGGCAATCAGCCCCAGCATTTT	CSASNWGGNQPQHF